A single sample is the source of the 32 T cell receptor beta chains below, sequenced in a study of blood T cells in healthy people across ages. Primers used in a second PCR of about 7 to 11 cycles were a sample-barcoded 5' primer and a J-beta primer mix. MiXCR was run by TCRdb on the 5' RACE reads, yielding one entry per CDR3 protein. The sample gives approximately 400,000 distinct CDR3 sequences, over 45% of which show up once; approximately 51% is in the top ten. The specimen sequenced was blood. The receptors shown here come from a man aged 55 to 69 in good health.

This chain joins TRBV29-1 and TRBJ2-3; 9 bases match TRBD2. The CDR3 is 12 residues long. The germline gives CDR1 SQVTM, CDR2 ANQGSEA. J gave up 4 bases and V 6 bases, and 2 bases lay outside the gene matches. The DNA for the CDR3 is TGCAGCGTCGTAGCGGGAGCAGATACGCAGTATTTT. Its translation is CSVVAGADTQYF.

The V and J genes are TRBV5-5 and TRBJ2-7; D remains ambiguous. Looked up from germline, CDR1 is SGHKS and CDR2 is YYEKEE (reference sequence). Trimming removed 2 bases from V and 3 bases from J, with 9 bases in between. The CDR3 contains 13 residues. The CDR3 reads CASSFSAVYEQYF. CDR3 bases: TGTGCCAGCAGCTTTTCGGCCGTCTACGAGCAGTACTTC.

This clonotype was recorded at least ten times. The chain has TRBV3-1 and TRBJ2-1; D is unclear. Looked up from germline, CDR1 is LGHDT and CDR2 is YNNKEL (reference sequence). This CDR3 is 15 amino acids long. Trimming removed 0 bases at V and 2 bases at J, with 8 bases between. The CDR3 loop is CASSQDTRAYNEQFF. The CDR3 bases are TGTGCCAGCAGCCAAGATACCCGAGCCTACAATGAGCAGTTCTTC.

Turning to this clonotype: The junction shows a germline mismatch at one end, possibly a read error. V gene TRBV4-1 combines with J gene TRBJ2-3; 13 nucleotides align to TRBD2. The CDR3 totals 18 residues. Germline V gene lookup returns CDR1 MGHRA and CDR2 YSYEKL. The CDR3 bases are TGCGCCAGCAGGCAAGAGACCGGACTAGCGGGGGTTACAGATACGCAGTATTTT. Translating it yields CASRQETGLAGVTDTQYF.

The rearrangement links TRBV7-2 to TRBJ2-7, with a tentative D call TRBD2 (6 bases). TRBJ2-4 explains the end of the DNA better; the J call may be wrong. CDR1 is SGHTA and CDR2 is FQGNSA in the germline V gene. This CDR3 spans 14 amino acids. This CDR3 reads CASSSRGEGNIQYF. CDR3 bases: TGTGCCAGCAGCTCGCGGGGCGAAGGGAACATTCAGTACTTC.

This clonotype was counted a few times. The chain is built from TRBV7-2 and TRBJ2-5, with TRBD2 matching over 7 bases. The trim removed 5 bases at V and 6 bases at J, leaving 9 bases unmatched. Germline V gene data show CDR1 as SGHTA and CDR2 as FQGNSA. This CDR3 spans 14 amino acids. The CDR3: CASSAGRAGQTQYF. CDR3 nucleotides: TGTGCCAGCAGCGCTGGGAGGGCCGGACAGACCCAGTACTTC.

The chain links TRBV20-1 to TRBJ1-1, with D tentatively TRBD1 (5 bases). V was cut by 6 bases and J by 0 bases, with 20 bases left in between. CDR1 and CDR2 (germline): DFQATT, SNEGSKA (reference sequence). The CDR3 extends over 16 amino acids. CDR3 DNA: TGCAGTGCCCCGAGGGGAGCAAAGGGGTTGAACACTGAAGCTTTCTTT. This sequence encodes CSAPRGAKGLNTEAFF.

The J gene is TRBJ2-4, the V gene TRBV6-5; 8 bases agree with TRBD1. The end of the DNA is better explained by TRBJ2-7, so the J call may be wrong. Germline CDR1 and CDR2: MNHEY and SVGAGI. The CDR3 has 14 amino acids. For the CDR3, the DNA is TGTGCCAGCAGTGTGACAGGGGAAGACTACGAGCAGTACTTC. Its protein product is CASSVTGEDYEQYF.

This clonotype was counted a few times. J is TRBJ2-3 and V is TRBV10-3; D is perhaps TRBD2 (5 bases). V was trimmed by 6 bases and J by 7 bases, leaving 17 bases between them. The germline V gene encodes CDR1 ENHRY and CDR2 SYGVKD. This CDR3 has 14 residues. CDR3 DNA: TGTGCCATCAGAGGCGGGCCGGATTTAAATACGCAGTATTTT. It specifies CAIRGGPDLNTQYF.

The V and J genes are TRBV11-2 and TRBJ2-5, with D uncertain. Germline V gene lookup returns CDR1 SGHAT and CDR2 FQNNGV. This CDR3 spans 14 amino acids. With 0 bases removed from V and 2 bases from J, the gap between germline ends came to 7 bases. CDR3 in amino acids: CASSLEWAQETQYF. The CDR3 region has the DNA TGTGCCAGCAGCTTAGAGTGGGCTCAAGAGACCCAGTACTTC.

On this clonotype: A much larger clone sits a single nucleotide away, making a read error possible. This chain uses TRBV20-1 with TRBJ2-5; 8 bases agree with TRBD2. The CDR3 has 13 residues. The germline CDR1 and CDR2 sequences are DFQATT and SNEGSKA (reference sequence). For the CDR3, the DNA is TGCGGTGCTAGCACTAGCGGCCAAGAGACCCAGTACTTC. This encodes CGASTSGQETQYF.

The chain employs TRBV15 and TRBJ2-1; TRBD2 agrees at 8 bases. Per germline, CDR1 LNHNV and CDR2 YYDKDF (reference sequence). This CDR3 region has 16 residues. J was trimmed by 0 bases and V by 1 base; bases with no gene match: 2. This CDR3 reads CATSRGSGASYNEQFF. The CDR3 region has the DNA TGTGCCACCAGCAGAGGTAGCGGGGCCTCCTACAATGAGCAGTTCTTC.

The chain employs TRBV7-2 and TRBJ2-3; TRBD1 is a possible D gene (5 bases). Germline lookup yields CDR1 SGHTA and CDR2 FQGNSA. The CDR3 consists of 14 residues. Trimming removed 5 bases from V and 7 bases from J, with 16 bases in between. The CDR3 DNA sequence: TGTGCCAGCAGCCTATGGGGCGGCTCGAATACGCAGTATTTT. It yields the protein CASSLWGGSNTQYF.

The chain recombines TRBV20-1 with TRBJ2-3, with TRBD2 matching 10 bases. The germline V gene has CDR1 DFQATT and CDR2 SNEGSKA (reference sequence). Losses at the gene ends were 5 bases for V and 4 bases for J; bases not matched to a gene: 6. The CDR3 runs to 14 residues. The CDR3 DNA reads TGCAGTGCTTTGAAAGCGGGGGGGGCAGATACGCAGTATTTT. It is translated as CSALKAGGADTQYF.

Comment on this clonotype: This may stem from a read error, because a much larger clone lies one nucleotide away. The V gene is TRBV11-3, the J gene TRBJ2-1; 13 nucleotides agree with TRBD2. CDR1 SGHNT and CDR2 YENEEA come from the germline V gene. The CDR3 contains 15 residues. The CDR3 DNA reads as TGTGCCAGCAGCTCGACTAGCGGGGGGACCCATGAGCGGTTCTTC. Residues: CASSSTSGGTHERFF.

The chain combines TRBV2 with TRBJ2-5; TRBD1 matches 10 bases. The CDR3 sequence is 16 residues long. CDR1 is SNHLY, CDR2 FYNNEI, per germline. Germline trimming cut 3 bases from V and 7 bases from J; bases unmatched to any gene: 11. CDR3 sequence: CASSDATGTGVATQYF. CDR3 bases: TGTGCCAGCAGTGATGCAACCGGGACAGGGGTCGCGACCCAGTACTTC.

The sample holds one count of this clonotype. The chain employs TRBV4-1 and TRBJ2-7, with D tentatively TRBD1 (6 bases). The CDR3 has 14 amino acids. Germline CDR1 is MGHRA and CDR2 is YSYEKL. V was clipped by 6 bases and J by 2 bases, with 14 bases between them. In DNA, the CDR3 is TGCGCCAGCAGTGGTGTCAGGGGTGCCTACGAGCAGTACTTC. Translating it yields CASSGVRGAYEQYF.

The chain joins TRBV20-1 to TRBJ2-5; D is possibly TRBD1 (6 bases). Germline CDR1 reads DFQATT; CDR2 reads SNEGSKA (reference sequence). V lost 0 bases, J lost 4 bases, and 24 bases lay in between. This CDR3 is 18 amino acids long. The CDR3 coding sequence is TGCAGTGCTAGAGACCCCTTTATAGGGGGTACGGGGATAGAGACCCAGTACTTC. Its translation: CSARDPFIGGTGIETQYF.

The V and J genes are TRBV20-1 and TRBJ2-3; 8 nucleotides agree with TRBD2. The CDR3 sequence is 15 residues long. Germline V lookup: CDR1 DFQATT, CDR2 SNEGSKA (reference sequence). Germline trimming cut 4 bases from V and 8 bases from J; bases unmatched to any gene: 14. The CDR3 nucleotides read TGCAGTGCTAATATAGCTACTAGCGGTTCGGGTACGCAGTATTTT. Protein sequence: CSANIATSGSGTQYF.

The CDR3 region is CSARGPDSRSNSPLHF. The CDR3 DNA is TGCAGTGCTAGAGGACCGGACTCAAGGAGTAATTCACCCCTCCACTTT. V usage is TRBV20-1 and J usage is TRBJ1-6; no definite D call. Germline assignment: CDR1 DFQATT and CDR2 SNEGSKA (reference sequence). The V end lost 1 base, the J end lost 6 bases, and 16 bases lay between the germline ends. This CDR3 spans 16 amino acids.

This chain joins TRBV7-9 and TRBJ2-1, with 10 bases matching TRBD1. Germline V gene data show CDR1 as SEHNR and CDR2 as FQNEAQ (reference sequence). V lost 7 bases to trimming and J lost 7 bases; unmatched junction nucleotides: 4. The CDR3 length is 13 residues. CDR3 sequence (DNA): TGTGCCAGCACCGGACAGGGGGGTAATGAGCAGTTCTTC. Translating it yields CASTGQGGNEQFF.

The rearrangement uses TRBV9 and TRBJ2-5, with TRBD1 matching 11 bases. Per germline, CDR1 SGDLS and CDR2 YYNGEE. This CDR3 spans 16 amino acids. V was pared by 4 bases and J by 1 base, with 6 bases of the junction left unmatched. Here the CDR3 DNA reads TGTGCCAGCAGCCCCCGGGACAGGGGGGGCCAAGAGACCCAGTACTTC. Translation gives CASSPRDRGGQETQYF.

The chain combines TRBV29-1 with TRBJ1-2; the D gene is possibly TRBD1 (6 bases). The germline CDR1 and CDR2 sequences are SQVTM and ANQGSEA. This CDR3 comprises 13 residues. V shed 1 base and J shed 6 bases, with 12 bases lying between them. CDR3 sequence reads: CSVEAGALDGYTF. CDR3 coding DNA: TGCAGCGTTGAAGCGGGGGCCTTGGATGGCTACACCTTC.

The chain has TRBV20-1 and TRBJ2-5, with 11 positions matching TRBD2. J lost 5 bases, V lost 4 bases, and 21 bases had no gene match. The CDR3 runs 19 residues. Germline V gene data show CDR1 as DFQATT and CDR2 as SNEGSKA (reference sequence). The CDR3 DNA follows: TGCAGTGCTATCCTTCCCAAAGAGGGTAGCGGGAGGGCGATGGAGACCCAGTACTTC. Translating it yields CSAILPKEGSGRAMETQYF.

This chain links TRBV29-1 with TRBJ2-5; the match to TRBD2 covers 11 bases. The CDR3 is 15 residues long. Germline V CDR1 and CDR2: SQVTM, ANQGSEA. V dropped 7 bases and J dropped 4; count of bases not matched to a gene: 11. CDR3 region: CSAGGSGGAGETQYF. The CDR3 DNA sequence: TGCAGCGCCGGAGGTAGCGGGGGGGCTGGAGAGACCCAGTACTTC.

This clonotype was found once. The chain is built from TRBV27 and TRBJ2-5, with D uncertain. With 3 bases removed from V and 7 bases from J, the gap between germline ends came to 15 bases. The CDR3 has 14 amino acids. The germline CDR1 and CDR2 sequences are MNHEY and SMNVEV (reference sequence). CDR3 sequence (DNA): TGTGCCAGCAGTTTTGGGTTTAGCCGAGGGACCCAGTACTTC. It encodes CASSFGFSRGTQYF.

This clonotype has only a few counts. The chain links TRBV19 to TRBJ2-4, with D possibly TRBD2 on 6 matching bases. V dropped 9 bases and J dropped 5 bases, with 14 bases sitting between them. From germline, CDR1 is LNHDA and CDR2 SQIVND (reference sequence). The CDR3 is 13 residues long. The CDR3 DNA sequence: TGTGCCAGCACGCTAGCGAGCCAAAACATTCAGTACTTC. Its protein is CASTLASQNIQYF.

The chain combines TRBV20-1 with TRBJ2-7, with TRBD2 matching over 9 bases. There are 13 residues in the CDR3. The germline V gene encodes CDR1 DFQATT and CDR2 SNEGSKA (reference sequence). V dropped 3 bases and J dropped 4; count of bases not matched to a gene: 4. CDR3 sequence reads: CSASKAGGYEQYF. The CDR3 coding sequence is TGCAGTGCTAGCAAGGCGGGGGGGTACGAGCAGTACTTC.

Concerning this clonotype: One junction end does not reproduce the germline sequence, and a read error may be involved. V usage is TRBV6-2 or TRBV6-3 and J usage is TRBJ2-5; D might be TRBD2 (5 bases). With the DNA end fitting TRBJ2-7 better, the J assignment may be wrong. This CDR3 is 15 amino acids long. Germline-derived CDR1 and CDR2 are MNHEY and SVGEGT. CDR3 sequence reads: CTSSPNGEGRDEQYF. CDR3 coding DNA: TGTACCAGCAGTCCAAACGGAGAGGGAAGAGACGAGCAGTACTTC.

The V and J genes are TRBV20-1 and TRBJ2-5; 10 bases align to TRBD2. The CDR3 covers 14 residues. The V and J ends lost 4 bases and 4 bases, in that order; junction bases with no gene match: 6. Germline V CDR1 and CDR2: DFQATT, SNEGSKA (reference sequence). CDR3 in amino acids: CSATLLAGRETQYF. As DNA, the CDR3 is TGCAGTGCTACCTTACTAGCGGGGAGAGAGACCCAGTACTTC.

The V and J genes are TRBV20-1 and TRBJ2-4; D perhaps matches TRBD2 (5 bases). The CDR3 spans 14 residues. Between the trimmed V and J ends, which lost 0 bases and 0 bases, there was a span of 6 bases. The V gene's germline CDR1 is DFQATT and CDR2 SNEGSKA (reference sequence). The chain's CDR3 is CSARDAGAKNIQYF. The CDR3 DNA is TGCAGTGCTAGAGACGCGGGAGCCAAAAACATTCAGTACTTC.

This chain connects TRBV5-1 to TRBJ2-5; possibly TRBD1 or TRBD2 for D (7 bases each). The V gene lost 3 bases and the J gene lost 5 bases, with 11 bases spanning the gap. This CDR3 comprises 13 residues. Germline-derived CDR1 and CDR2 are SGHRS and YFSETQ. CDR3 residues: CASSWEGAETQYF. The CDR3 nucleotides read TGCGCCAGCAGCTGGGAGGGGGCGGAGACCCAGTACTTC. Looking up the rest from reference TRBV5-1 and TRBJ2-5 gives the full variable domain: KAGVTQTPRYLIKTRGQQVTLSCSPISGHRSVSWYQQTPGQGLQFLFEYFSETQRNKGNFPGRFSGRQFSNSRSEMNVSTLELGDSALYLCASSWEGAETQYFGPGTRLLVL.